This TCR beta chain was profiled in a study of T cell responses to AZD1222 COVID-19 vaccine. Overall study results and limits: In a largely white British group with more females than males, clonal diversity was possibly underestimated. When two AZD1222 doses had been given, Spike-specific TCR breadth and depth rose.

TCRdb keeps only in-frame clones here, not all; method: immunoSEQ multiplex PCR. The data show under 75,000 clones, over 75% seen once. About this clone itself: Its antigen is as yet unknown.

CDR3 length: 14 amino acids. Unmatched junction bases numbered 7, after V lost 5 bases and J lost 5 bases. Looked up from germline, CDR1 is SGHTA and CDR2 is FQGNSA. The sequence derives from an adult in good health. The sequenced sample was peripheral blood, obtained on day 0 of AZD1222 vaccination. The chain employs TRBV7-2 and TRBJ1-1; 8 nucleotides agree with TRBD1. The DNA for the CDR3 is TGTGCCAGCAGCAACCAGGGGGCAAAAACTGAAGCTTTCTTT. It encodes CASSNQGAKTEAFF.